The entry below gives a single TCR beta chain sequence along with its context. No antigen is known for it. One end of the junction is discordant with germline, which a read error may explain. The record originates from a study of T cells after yellow fever vaccination. Study-wide findings and caveats: Abundant contaminating clonotypes from the bulk population could appear in FACS-sorted repertoires.

By 5'RACE template switching, TCR cDNA was produced, with a universal primer site and UMIs added in the process. TCRdb re-called the 5' RACE reads through MiXCR, storing one row per CDR3 protein. The repertoire holds a few hundred thousand distinct CDR3 sequences, with 4.1% as singletons. The CDR3 length is 16 residues. Germline assignment: CDR1 SEHNR and CDR2 FQNEAQ (reference sequence). The sample was PBMCs, taken 5 days after the yellow fever booster vaccination. The clonotype comes from a man aged 18 to 29 who received the YFV17D yellow fever vaccine. V usage is TRBV7-9 and J usage is TRBJ2-3, with 7 bases aligning to TRBD1. CDR3 nucleotides: TGTGCCAGCAGATTAGGCTGGCTACAGGGGCGGGATACGCAGTATTTT. This translates into CASRLGWLQGRDTQYF.